Here is one T cell receptor (beta chain) with its context. What it binds is not known. Partitioning of CD4+ cells yielded a CD45RA+ naive subset and a CD45RA-negative memory subset. The data belong to a study of shared clonotypes between healthy human individuals. Findings and limits, study-wide: What naive subsets generally showed was a larger estimated richness than memory subsets showed. Roughly 4.6% of naive CD4 clonotypes were common to a handful of donors.

Several immunoSEQ 96-well plates shared each subset's DNA, each plate a replicate. Generated by immunoSEQ multiplex PCR, the TCRdb table keeps only in-frame clones and is missing some. Seen here are 2 million to 2.5 million clones, 90% to 97% observed once, and the top ten hold 0.1% to 0.15%. The CDR3 length is 12 residues. Looked up from germline, CDR1 is MNHEY and CDR2 is SVGAGI. Trimming cost V 6 bases and J 0 bases, with 5 bases left between them. The gene calls are TRBV6-5 and TRBJ1-1, with D unclear. Sequences were obtained from naive CD4+ T cells sorted from blood. The sample's subset: CD45RA+ positively selected. The clonotype comes from a man between 18 and 35 years old in good health. CDR3 region: CASRSMNTEAFF. Written as DNA, the CDR3 is TGTGCCAGCAGAAGCATGAACACTGAAGCTTTCTTT.